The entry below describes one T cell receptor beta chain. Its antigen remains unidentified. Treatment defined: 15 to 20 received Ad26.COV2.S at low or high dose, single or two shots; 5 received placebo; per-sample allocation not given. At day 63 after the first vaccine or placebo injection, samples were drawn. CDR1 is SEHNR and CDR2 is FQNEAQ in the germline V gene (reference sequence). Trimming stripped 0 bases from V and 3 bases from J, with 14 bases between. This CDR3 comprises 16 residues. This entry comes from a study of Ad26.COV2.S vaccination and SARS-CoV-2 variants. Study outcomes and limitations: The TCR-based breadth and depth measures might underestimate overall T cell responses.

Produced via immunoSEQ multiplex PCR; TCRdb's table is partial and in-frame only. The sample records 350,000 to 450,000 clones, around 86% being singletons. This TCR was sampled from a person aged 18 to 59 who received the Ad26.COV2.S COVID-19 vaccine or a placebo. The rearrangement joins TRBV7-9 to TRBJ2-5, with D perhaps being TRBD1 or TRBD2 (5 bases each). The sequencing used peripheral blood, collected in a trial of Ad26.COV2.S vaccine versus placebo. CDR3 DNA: TGTGCCAGCAGCTTAGCAGGGACGGGGCCTGAAGAGACCCAGTACTTC. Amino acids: CASSLAGTGPEETQYF.